The clone carrying this T cell receptor beta chain occurred a few times. Its antigen is undetermined. This sample holds PBMCs from 10 ml fresh peripheral blood. This record belongs to a study of T cells in Graves' hyperthyroidism and ophthalmopathy. Regions amplified from RNA transcripts were the TCR beta CDR3 regions. When the TCR CDR3 underwent first-round RT-PCR, the HTBI primer set was used. A single record per CDR3 protein comes from TCRdb applying MiXCR to the multiplex PCR reads. The sample contains more than 450,000 distinct CDR3 sequences, about 15% of which appear only once. This CDR3 comprises 14 residues. CDR1 MNHNS and CDR2 SASEGT come from the germline V gene. Between the trimmed V and J ends, which lost 7 bases and 0 bases, there was a span of 13 bases. Findings and limits, study-wide: The blood repertoire included most of the expanded thyroid clonotypes above 0.001.

The sequencing sample was made of blood. This sequence joins TRBV6-1 and TRBJ2-7; D remains unclear. This clonotype originated in a woman in her thirties or forties with Graves' hyperthyroidism. CDR3 residues: CASTPTFSSYEQYF. The CDR3 coding sequence is TGTGCCAGCACTCCGACTTTTAGCTCCTACGAGCAGTACTTC.